This T cell receptor beta chain was identified in a study of post-analysis software for immune sequencing data. Study details: In terms of disease course, relapsing-remitting, secondary progressive and progressive-relapsing multiple sclerosis were included. Study-level findings and limits: Controls had lower frequencies than patients of roughly five TRBV segments, which included TRBV5-6, TRBV5-1 and TRBV20-1.

Libraries were made from TCR beta cDNA, and they carried unique molecular identifiers. TCRdb processed the PCR reads anew with MiXCR; each CDR3 protein has one entry. This sample has 820,000 or so distinct CDR3 sequences; roughly half occur once, and the top ten carry 4.6%. This CDR3 has 14 residues. CDR1 is MNHNS, CDR2 SASEGT, per germline. Trimming shortened V by 8 bases and J by 0 bases, and 8 bases separated the two germline ends. This clonotype was picked up a small number of times. Its antigen is unknown. This rearrangement joins TRBV6-1 to TRBJ2-6; D remains unclear. The sequenced sample consisted of blood. The clonotype comes from a girl between 5 and 17 years old with multiple sclerosis. CDR3 nucleotide sequence: TGTGCCAGCGGTTGGTTCTCTGGGGCCAACGTCCTGACTTTC. Its translation: CASGWFSGANVLTF.